The 3 T cell receptor beta chains given below trace back to one sample, sequenced in a study of tumor-infiltrating lymphocytes in primary liver carcinoma. TCR beta cDNA was reverse-transcribed from about 550 ng of total RNA. The reaction used a constant-region primer and ProtoScript II reverse transcriptase. A slightly modified ARM-PCR protocol with three nested multiplex PCR rounds produced these TCR beta libraries. For approximately 11 cycles apiece, the opening two PCR rounds ran with TRBV1-TRBV30 forward primers and a C-beta reverse primer. MiXCR, run by TCRdb on the multiplex PCR reads, gives a single entry per CDR3 protein. Of approximately 300,000 distinct CDR3 sequences in the sample, about 60% were seen once. Alongside blood RNA obtained from unsorted whole blood, germline DNA was also extracted. The sequenced sample consisted of peripheral blood. The receptors were sampled from a middle-aged man with primary liver carcinoma and hepatitis B virus infection.

The DNA for the CDR3 is TGTGCCAGCCATCTCTCATCAGGACTAGCGGGAACAGGCACAGATACGCAGTATTTT. It is translated as CASHLSSGLAGTGTDTQYF. V usage is TRBV5-4 and J usage is TRBJ2-3, with TRBD2 identical over 12 bases. Trimming removed 7 bases from V and 1 base from J; junction bases left unmatched: 16. Germline V gives CDR1 SGHNT, CDR2 YYREEE (reference sequence). There are 19 residues in the CDR3.

In this sample, this clonotype turned up a few times. The chain links TRBV6-2 or TRBV6-3 to TRBJ2-7; maybe TRBD1 (6 bases). Germline values: CDR1 MNHEY, CDR2 SVGEGT. Deletions cut 2 bases from V and 3 bases from J, with 20 bases between. The CDR3 extends over 17 amino acids. CDR3 in DNA: TGTGCCAGCAGTTACCCCCTCGGGAACAGGGACCTCTACGAGCAGTACTTC. Translated: CASSYPLGNRDLYEQYF.

This clonotype came up once. The rearrangement joins TRBV7-8 to TRBJ2-2; TRBD2 aligns across 8 bases. Trimming at V came to 5 bases and at J to 6 bases, leaving 8 bases not matched to a gene. The CDR3 is 15 residues long. Germline V lookup: CDR1 SGHVS, CDR2 FQNEAQ. DNA for the CDR3: TGTGCCAGCAGCGCCTTAGCGGGAAAGCCCGGGGAGCTGTTTTTT. Amino acids: CASSALAGKPGELFF.